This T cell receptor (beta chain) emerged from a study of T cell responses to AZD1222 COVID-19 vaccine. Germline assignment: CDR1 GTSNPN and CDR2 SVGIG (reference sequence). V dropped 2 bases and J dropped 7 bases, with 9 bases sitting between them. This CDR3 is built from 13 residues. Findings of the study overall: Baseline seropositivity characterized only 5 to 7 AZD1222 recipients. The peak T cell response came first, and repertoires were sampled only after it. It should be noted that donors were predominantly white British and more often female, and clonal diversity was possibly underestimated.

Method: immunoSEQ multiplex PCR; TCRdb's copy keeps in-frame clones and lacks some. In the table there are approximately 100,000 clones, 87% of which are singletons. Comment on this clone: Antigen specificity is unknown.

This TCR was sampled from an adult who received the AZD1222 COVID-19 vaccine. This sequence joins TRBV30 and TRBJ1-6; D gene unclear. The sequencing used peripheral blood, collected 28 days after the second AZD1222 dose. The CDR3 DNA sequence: TGTGCCTGGAGTCCCTTGCCCAATTCACCCCTCCACTTT. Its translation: CAWSPLPNSPLHF.